Below, 31 T cell receptor beta chains from the same sample are listed, as sequenced in a study of blood T cell repertoires in COVID-19. Some clones are missing from TCRdb's copy, which holds only in-frame ones; the method was immunoSEQ multiplex PCR. Of 130,000 to 150,000 clones listed, 70% to 85% are singletons. The sample was peripheral blood. The receptors come from a woman aged 50 to 60 in a cohort sampled during active or convalescent COVID-19.

The chain employs TRBV5-5 and TRBJ2-2; TRBD2 matches 7 bases. The ends lost 1 base at V and 5 bases at J; junction bases unmatched: 8. Looked up from germline, CDR1 is SGHKS and CDR2 is YYEKEE (reference sequence). This CDR3 has 16 residues. The CDR3: CASSLSVTSSTGELFF. The CDR3, as DNA: TGTGCCAGCAGCTTGTCGGTGACTAGCTCAACCGGGGAGCTGTTTTTT.

This chain connects TRBV2 to TRBJ1-3, with TRBD1 identical over 7 bases. The CDR3 has 14 amino acids. Trimming at V came to 6 bases and at J to 0 bases, leaving 2 bases not matched to a gene. Germline V gene sequence: CDR1 SNHLY, CDR2 FYNNEI. For the CDR3, the DNA is TGTGCCAGCAGCAGACAGGGCTCTGGAAACACCATATATTTT. Translated, it gives CASSRQGSGNTIYF. Supplemented by reference TRBV2 and TRBJ1-3, the full variable domain reads EPEVTQTPSHQVTQMGQEVILRCVPISNHLYFYWYRQILGQKVEFLVSFYNNEISEKSEIFDDQFSVERPDGSNFTLKIRSTKLEDSAMYFCASSRQGSGNTIYFGEGSWLTVV.

This clone is a singleton in its sample. The V call is TRBV11-3, the J call TRBJ1-3, with D unclear. The CDR3 covers 13 residues. V was shortened by 4 bases and J by 4 bases, with 8 bases between the two germline ends. CDR1 is SGHNT, CDR2 YENEEA, per germline. CDR3 nucleotides: TGTGCCAGCAGCTCCGGTCTCGGAAACACCATATATTTT. Translated: CASSSGLGNTIYF.

The chain uses TRBV29-1 and TRBJ1-1; D remains ambiguous. The CDR3 consists of 12 residues. The V and J ends lost 5 bases and 1 base respectively, with 8 bases between them. Germline V CDR1 and CDR2: SQVTM, ANQGSEA. CDR3 DNA: TGCAGCGTTTCCTATTCGAACACTGAAGCTTTCTTT. It codes for CSVSYSNTEAFF.

The chain has TRBV24-1 and TRBJ1-1; 10 nucleotides align to TRBD1. The ends lost 10 bases at V and 1 base at J; junction bases unmatched: 5. Per the germline V gene, CDR1 is KGHDR and CDR2 is SFDVKD. CDR3 length equals 14 residues. The chain's CDR3 is CATRGQGQNTEAFF. In nucleotides, the CDR3 is TGTGCCACTAGGGGACAGGGGCAGAACACTGAAGCTTTCTTT.

This chain links TRBV7-2 with TRBJ2-5, with 9 bases aligning to TRBD2. Trimming cost V 3 bases and J 4 bases; bases outside gene matches: 6. The CDR3 contains 15 residues. The V gene's germline CDR1 is SGHTA and CDR2 FQGNSA. CDR3 DNA: TGTGCCAGCAGCTTTGACAGCGGGGGGAGAGAGACCCAGTACTTC. Translated: CASSFDSGGRETQYF.

This chain links TRBV19 with TRBJ1-5; 12 bases match TRBD1. Germline V lookup: CDR1 LNHDA, CDR2 SQIVND (reference sequence). This CDR3 comprises 14 residues. Trimming took 5 bases from V and 6 from J; bases not matched to a gene: 2. CDR3 amino acids: CASSGDRGRQPQHF. Written as DNA, the CDR3 is TGTGCCAGTAGTGGGGACAGGGGGCGTCAGCCCCAGCATTTT.

This clone appeared a single time. The V gene is TRBV20-1, the J gene TRBJ2-1, with D maybe TRBD1 (6 bases). The CDR3 extends over 14 amino acids. The V and J ends lost 3 bases and 0 bases respectively, with 9 bases between them. Germline-derived CDR1 and CDR2 are DFQATT and SNEGSKA (reference sequence). DNA for the CDR3: TGCAGTGCTAGTGGGGGCCACTCCTACAATGAGCAGTTCTTC. Translation gives CSASGGHSYNEQFF.

This rearrangement joins TRBV19 to TRBJ2-7; the D gene is possibly TRBD2 (5 bases). The CDR3 is 14 amino acids. CDR1 and CDR2 from the germline V gene are LNHDA and SQIVND (reference sequence). Trimming cost V 7 bases and J 2 bases, with 15 bases left between them. The CDR3 coding sequence is TGTGCCAGTAACCCCCCGGGGATCCCCTACGAGCAGTACTTC. This translates into CASNPPGIPYEQYF.

This rearrangement joins TRBV15 to TRBJ1-2; 8 positions agree with TRBD1. Germline-derived CDR1 and CDR2 are LNHNV and YYDKDF (reference sequence). CDR3 size: 17 residues. The V and J ends lost 0 bases and 8 bases, in that order; junction bases with no gene match: 14. CDR3 coding DNA: TGTGCCACCAGCAGAGATATGGCAGGGGGCCGCCGGGGAGGCTACACCTTC. It encodes CATSRDMAGGRRGGYTF.

The V gene is TRBV7-2, the J gene TRBJ2-5; 9 bases map to TRBD2. Germline V gives CDR1 SGHTA, CDR2 FQGNSA. V shed 2 bases and J 4 bases; nucleotides not matched to a gene: 8. This CDR3 region has 16 residues. The CDR3 DNA follows: TGTGCCAGCAGCTTATTAGGCGGGGGGGTCCCAGAGACCCAGTACTTC. It specifies CASSLLGGGVPETQYF.

The J gene is TRBJ1-1, the V gene TRBV3-1 (or the pseudogene TRBV3-2); 7 nucleotides align to TRBD1. This CDR3 comprises 12 residues. The germline V gene encodes CDR1 LGHDT and CDR2 YNNKEL (reference sequence). The junction had 3 bases not matched to a gene; V was cut back by 4 bases and J by 7 bases. The CDR3 here is CASSRDRNEAFF. The CDR3 DNA follows: TGTGCCAGCAGCCGGGACAGAAATGAAGCTTTCTTT.

Turning to this clone: One end of the junction does not line up with germline, which may come from a read error. The chain employs TRBV5-1 and TRBJ2-5; maybe TRBD1 (6 bases). This CDR3 contains 16 residues. Germline CDR1 and CDR2: SGHRS and YFSETQ. The DNA of the CDR3 is TGCGCCAGCAGGTTGGAAATGGGGGCGGGCGGCGAGACCCAGTACTTC. Translating it yields CASRLEMGAGGETQYF.

This rearrangement joins TRBV6-6 to TRBJ2-5; the D gene is possibly TRBD1 (6 bases). CDR3 size: 16 residues. Per the germline V gene, CDR1 is MNHNY and CDR2 is SVGAGI (reference sequence). Trimming removed 5 bases from V and 4 bases from J, with 20 bases in between. In DNA form, the CDR3 reads TGTGCCAGCAGTCACCCCCGGGACATTGGGGGAGAGACCCAGTACTTC. The encoded protein is CASSHPRDIGGETQYF.

J is TRBJ1-1 and V is TRBV30, with unresolved D. V lost 3 bases to trimming and J lost 0 bases, with 8 bases between them. CDR1 is GTSNPN and CDR2 is SVGIG in the germline V gene (reference sequence). There are 13 residues in the CDR3. The CDR3 DNA is TGTGCCTGGAGGTGGGCAATGAACACTGAAGCTTTCTTT. Translated, it gives CAWRWAMNTEAFF.

The chain recombines TRBV27 with TRBJ1-6; maybe TRBD1 (5 bases). The CDR3 has 17 amino acids. Trimming cost V 6 bases and J 1 base, with 16 bases left between them. Germline V gives CDR1 MNHEY, CDR2 SMNVEV (reference sequence). This CDR3 reads CASSPIGQGSYNSPLHF. The CDR3 region has the DNA TGTGCCAGCAGCCCGATCGGGCAGGGATCCTATAATTCACCCCTCCACTTT.

The chain carries TRBV13 and TRBJ1-4; 7 bases match TRBD1. The CDR3 has 15 amino acids. After removal of 5 bases from V and 5 bases from J, the junction contained 8 bases not matched to a gene. Germline V lookup: CDR1 PRHDT, CDR2 FYEKMQ (reference sequence). The CDR3 spells CASSEYGTANEKLFF. The CDR3 coding sequence is TGTGCCAGCAGCGAATACGGGACAGCGAATGAAAAACTGTTTTTT.

V gene TRBV4-3 combines with J gene TRBJ1-2, with a tentative D call TRBD1 (6 bases). Deletions cut 0 bases from V and 8 bases from J, with 19 bases between. This CDR3 comprises 16 residues. CDR1 is LGHNA and CDR2 is YSLEER in the germline V gene. CDR3 bases: TGCGCCAGCAGCCAAGAGTTTGCCAGGGGACAACGCGGCTACACCTTC. Protein: CASSQEFARGQRGYTF.

This clone has only a few counts. The chain combines TRBV11-2 with TRBJ1-3; D unclear. Trimming removed 0 bases from V and 0 bases from J, with 12 bases in between. This CDR3 spans 17 amino acids. The germline V gene has CDR1 SGHAT and CDR2 FQNNGV. Here the CDR3 DNA reads TGTGCCAGCAGCTTAGAGGGAGCGATGAACTCTGGAAACACCATATATTTT. Translation: CASSLEGAMNSGNTIYF.

This chain joins TRBV28 and TRBJ1-1, with 7 bases identical to TRBD1. Losses at the gene ends were 5 bases for V and 3 bases for J; bases not matched to a gene: 3. This CDR3 region has 13 residues. Germline CDR1 MDHEN, CDR2 SYDVKM. Written as DNA, the CDR3 is TGTGCCAGCAGTCTTACAGGGGACACTGAAGCTTTCTTT. As protein: CASSLTGDTEAFF.

The chain couples TRBV3-1 (or the pseudogene TRBV3-2) to TRBJ2-6, with TRBD2 matching 7 bases. Per germline, CDR1 LGHDT and CDR2 YNNKEL (reference sequence). CDR3 length: 18 amino acids. Trimming cost V 2 bases and J 2 bases; bases outside gene matches: 9. The CDR3 region has the DNA TGTGCCAGCAGCCAAAAGACCTCCGGGACTACTGGGGCCAACGTCCTGACTTTC. Protein sequence: CASSQKTSGTTGANVLTF.

This clone was picked up many times. V gene TRBV9 combines with J gene TRBJ2-1; 8 bases line up with TRBD1. V dropped 0 bases and J dropped 4; count of bases not matched to a gene: 6. The germline V gene has CDR1 SGDLS and CDR2 YYNGEE. The CDR3 loop spans 16 amino acids. CDR3 in DNA: TGTGCCAGCAGCGTAGAGGCAGGGGGCGGGTACAATGAGCAGTTCTTC. Residues: CASSVEAGGGYNEQFF.

This sequence joins TRBV5-6 and TRBJ1-1; D not resolved. Per the germline V gene, CDR1 is SGHDT and CDR2 is YYEEEE. Trimming took off 0 bases at V and 1 base at J, with 7 bases between the two ends. The CDR3 contains 14 residues. CDR3 in amino acids: CASSLAGRNTEAFF. CDR3 DNA: TGTGCCAGCAGCTTGGCCGGGAGGAACACTGAAGCTTTCTTT.

The rearrangement uses TRBV10-3 and TRBJ1-4; 10 bases agree with TRBD1. CDR1 is ENHRY and CDR2 is SYGVKD in the germline V gene. This CDR3 is 16 amino acids long. V lost 0 bases and J lost 7; bases outside the gene matches: 5. In nucleotides, the CDR3 is TGTGCCATCAGTGAGTCGCGGACAGGGGGTTTTGAAAAACTGTTTTTT. It specifies CAISESRTGGFEKLFF.

This rearrangement joins TRBV10-3 to TRBJ1-2; 7 bases are shared with TRBD1. Germline loops: CDR1 ENHRY, CDR2 SYGVKD. Losses at the gene ends were 6 bases for V and 4 bases for J; bases not matched to a gene: 5. This CDR3 is 13 amino acids long. This chain's CDR3 is CAIRTGDSYGYTF. The CDR3 DNA follows: TGTGCCATCAGAACAGGGGACTCCTATGGCTACACCTTC.

CDR3 in amino acids: CASSSQGLMNTEAFF. CDR3 bases: TGTGCCAGCAGCTCGCAGGGTTTGATGAACACTGAAGCTTTCTTT. The rearrangement links TRBV11-2 to TRBJ1-1; perhaps TRBD1 as D (5 bases). CDR3 length equals 15 residues. V gave up 4 bases and J gave up 0 bases, with 12 bases separating them. CDR1 and CDR2 (germline): SGHAT, FQNNGV.

This chain links TRBV5-1 with TRBJ1-6; D not certain. Per germline, CDR1 SGHRS and CDR2 YFSETQ. This CDR3 is built from 15 residues. Trimming removed 1 base at V and 6 bases at J, with 11 bases between. This CDR3 reads CASSLSAGGNSPLHF. Here the CDR3 DNA reads TGCGCCAGCAGCTTGTCTGCAGGTGGTAATTCACCCCTCCACTTT.

The V and J genes are TRBV11-2 and TRBJ1-6; D call uncertain. Germline V gene lookup returns CDR1 SGHAT and CDR2 FQNNGV. V was shortened by 5 bases and J by 0 bases, with 11 bases between the two germline ends. This CDR3 is built from 16 residues. The CDR3 nucleotides read TGTGCCAGCAGCGCCTCCTCAGGCTCCTATAATTCACCCCTCCACTTT. This codes for CASSASSGSYNSPLHF. Full variable domain (missing parts from reference TRBV11-2 and TRBJ1-6): EAGVAQSPRYKIIEKRQSVAFWCNPISGHATLYWYQQILGQGPKLLIQFQNNGVVDDSQLPKDRFSAERLKGVDSTLKIQPAKLEDSAVYLCASSASSGSYNSPLHFGNGTRLTVT.

J is TRBJ1-2 and V is TRBV6-5; 8 nucleotides align to TRBD1. The CDR3 totals 14 residues. V was clipped by 6 bases and J by 2 bases; unmatched bases: 5. Per the germline V gene, CDR1 is MNHEY and CDR2 is SVGAGI. The CDR3 spells CASRTGGPNYGYTF. CDR3 bases: TGTGCCAGCAGAACAGGGGGACCCAACTATGGCTACACCTTC.

V is TRBV4-1 and J is TRBJ2-7; TRBD2 aligns across 7 bases. Germline V gene data show CDR1 as MGHRA and CDR2 as YSYEKL. The CDR3 sequence is 15 residues long. V trimming: 4 bases; J trimming: 1 base; junction bases outside the gene matches: 7. CDR3 bases: TGCGCCAGCAGCCCCCTCCCGGGGGGATCCTACGAGCAGTACTTC. Its translation is CASSPLPGGSYEQYF.

The rearrangement uses TRBV30 and TRBJ1-3; D uncertain. From germline, CDR1 is GTSNPN and CDR2 SVGIG (reference sequence). The V end was cut by 2 bases, the J end by 0 bases, with 8 bases between. The CDR3 spans 14 residues. The DNA for the CDR3 is TGTGCCTGGAGTTATCACAGCTCTGGAAACACCATATATTTT. Amino acids: CAWSYHSSGNTIYF.